Listed here are 20 T cell receptor beta chains from one sample, sequenced in a study of T cell responses to AZD1222 COVID-19 vaccine. Clones were read by immunoSEQ multiplex PCR, and TCRdb kept only the in-frame ones, dropping some. The sample holds 95,000 to 100,000 clones, about 92% seen once. Here the sequenced sample was peripheral blood, taken on day 0 of AZD1222 vaccination. These receptors all stem from an adult in good health.

The chain carries TRBV30 and TRBJ2-7; TRBD1 agrees at 9 bases. The V segment lost 2 bases and the J segment 2 bases; nucleotides outside the gene matches: 7. The CDR3 is 15 residues long. Germline CDR1 GTSNPN, CDR2 SVGIG (reference sequence). CDR3 nucleotide sequence: TGTGCCTGGAGTTTTTGGGGGACAGGGCCCTACGAGCAGTACTTC. It translates to CAWSFWGTGPYEQYF.

This rearrangement joins TRBV7-9 to TRBJ1-6; TRBD1 might be the D (5 bases). With 0 bases removed from V and 7 bases from J, the gap between germline ends came to 10 bases. Per the germline V gene, CDR1 is SEHNR and CDR2 is FQNEAQ (reference sequence). CDR3 length equals 15 residues. CDR3 in DNA: TGTGCCAGCAGCTTAGCCCAGGGACCGAATTCACCCCTCCACTTT. It codes for CASSLAQGPNSPLHF. The whole variable domain, remainder taken from reference TRBV7-9 and TRBJ1-6, is DTGVSQNPRHKITKRGQNVTFRCDPISEHNRLYWYRQTLGQGPEFLTYFQNEAQLEKSRLLSDRFSAERPKGSFSTLEIQRTEQGDSAMYLCASSLAQGPNSPLHFGNGTRLTVT.

The rearrangement links TRBV19 to TRBJ2-7, with D possibly matching TRBD2 (6 bases). Trimming shortened V by 5 bases and J by 5 bases, and 16 bases separated the two germline ends. Germline-derived CDR1 and CDR2 are LNHDA and SQIVND (reference sequence). The CDR3 is 14 amino acids. The DNA of the CDR3 is TGTGCCAGTAGTCCATTCCGGGACTCTCACGAGCAGTACTTC. As protein: CASSPFRDSHEQYF.

The chain recombines TRBV7-2 with TRBJ1-5; D gene unclear. With 5 bases removed from V and 6 bases from J, the gap between germline ends came to 11 bases. Germline V gene sequence: CDR1 SGHTA, CDR2 FQGNSA. The CDR3 length is 13 residues. CDR3 sequence: CASSPRRVQPQHF. CDR3 in DNA: TGTGCCAGCAGCCCTCGGAGGGTTCAGCCCCAGCATTTT.

The chain carries TRBV19 and TRBJ2-5, with 8 bases that match TRBD2. The CDR3 loop spans 16 amino acids. Losses at the gene ends were 2 bases for V and 2 bases for J; bases not matched to a gene: 7. CDR1 LNHDA and CDR2 SQIVND come from the germline V gene (reference sequence). The CDR3, as DNA: TGTGCCAGTAGTATAAAATCAGCGGGGGAACAAGAGACCCAGTACTTC. This codes for CASSIKSAGEQETQYF. The variable domain in full, completed from reference TRBV19 and TRBJ2-5, reads DGGITQSPKYLFRKEGQNVTLSCEQNLNHDAMYWYRQDPGQGLRLIYYSQIVNDFQKGDIAEGYSVSREKKESFPLTVTSAQKNPTAFYLCASSIKSAGEQETQYFGPGTRLLVL.

V gene TRBV4-2 combines with J gene TRBJ2-1, with 9 nucleotides matching TRBD2. After removal of 1 base from V and 3 bases from J, the junction contained 1 base not matched to a gene. This CDR3 region has 15 residues. CDR1 is LGHNA and CDR2 is YNFKEQ in the germline V gene. In DNA form, the CDR3 reads TGTGCCAGCAGCCAAGGACTAGCGGACTACAATGAGCAGTTCTTC. This codes for CASSQGLADYNEQFF.

The chain carries TRBV6-2 or TRBV6-3 and TRBJ1-4; D remains unclear. CDR1 MNHEY and CDR2 SVGEGT come from the germline V gene. The germline V and J ends were trimmed by 5 bases and 5 bases, with 18 bases remaining between them. The CDR3 runs 16 residues. CDR3 sequence: CASSNTSRGPNEKLFF. For the CDR3, the DNA is TGTGCCAGCAGTAACACGTCCCGCGGGCCGAATGAAAAACTGTTTTTT.

This chain links TRBV19 with TRBJ1-2, with 8 nucleotides matching TRBD1. After removal of 7 bases from V and 7 bases from J, the junction contained 20 bases not matched to a gene. The germline CDR1 and CDR2 sequences are LNHDA and SQIVND (reference sequence). This CDR3 has 17 amino acids. The DNA of the CDR3 is TGTGCCAGTACCAACTGGCAGGGGGCGCAGTTTCGAGGTGGCTACACCTTC. This encodes CASTNWQGAQFRGGYTF.

The V and J genes are TRBV6-2 or TRBV6-3 and TRBJ2-7; tentative D call: TRBD2 (6 bases). The length of the CDR3 is 14 residues. The V gene's germline CDR1 is MNHEY and CDR2 SVGEGT. V gave up 4 bases and J gave up 3 bases, with 13 bases separating them. The CDR3 loop is CASSFRRDHYEQYF. The CDR3 DNA is TGTGCCAGCAGTTTTAGGCGGGATCACTACGAGCAGTACTTC.

The chain is built from TRBV25-1 and TRBJ1-3; no clear D gene. Trimming cost V 1 base and J 0 bases, with 13 bases left between them. Germline-derived CDR1 and CDR2 are MGHDK and SYGVNS. The CDR3 loop spans 17 amino acids. CDR3 residues: CASSEFFLGASGNTIYF. The CDR3 DNA sequence: TGTGCCAGCAGTGAATTCTTTTTGGGCGCCTCTGGAAACACCATATATTTT.

J is TRBJ1-4 and V is TRBV7-9, with no clear D. Trimming cost V 7 bases and J 7 bases, with 16 bases left between them. The length of the CDR3 is 14 residues. The germline gives CDR1 SEHNR, CDR2 FQNEAQ (reference sequence). As DNA, the CDR3 is TGTGCCAGCACCATGACTGGGATGGGTGAAAAACTGTTTTTT. It specifies CASTMTGMGEKLFF. Complete variable domain (other parts from reference TRBV7-9 and TRBJ1-4): DTGVSQNPRHKITKRGQNVTFRCDPISEHNRLYWYRQTLGQGPEFLTYFQNEAQLEKSRLLSDRFSAERPKGSFSTLEIQRTEQGDSAMYLCASTMTGMGEKLFFGSGTQLSVL.

CDR3 DNA sequence: TGTGCCAGCTCACCGAAGATCGGGCTTCCTTCGGGAAACACCATATATTTT. Its protein is CASSPKIGLPSGNTIYF. This chain joins TRBV18 and TRBJ1-3; no firm D call. Per the germline V gene, CDR1 is KGHSH and CDR2 is LQKENI. This CDR3 has 17 residues. V lost 3 bases, J lost 4 bases, and 19 bases lay in between.

The chain carries TRBV9 and TRBJ1-3, with 8 bases identical to TRBD1. The CDR3 contains 15 residues. The ends lost 0 bases at V and 8 bases at J; junction bases unmatched: 7. Germline V lookup: CDR1 SGDLS, CDR2 YYNGEE. In DNA, the CDR3 is TGTGCCAGCAGCGTAGAACAGGGGGTCGGAGACACCATATATTTT. It yields the protein CASSVEQGVGDTIYF.

The chain joins TRBV18 to TRBJ1-1; D unresolved. This CDR3 is 11 amino acids long. Trimming took off 1 base at V and 10 bases at J, with 7 bases between the two ends. Germline CDR1 reads KGHSH; CDR2 reads LQKENI. The CDR3 loop reads CASSPLDRAFF. CDR3 nucleotides: TGTGCCAGCTCACCACTAGACCGAGCTTTCTTT.

This chain connects TRBV30 to TRBJ1-1, with D unresolved. The CDR3 totals 12 residues. V lost 5 bases to trimming and J lost 4 bases, with 11 bases between them. Germline CDR1 GTSNPN, CDR2 SVGIG (reference sequence). The CDR3 region is CAWGNGGTEAFF. CDR3 sequence (DNA): TGTGCCTGGGGCAATGGCGGCACTGAAGCTTTCTTT.

The chain joins TRBV4-2 to TRBJ2-6; a possible D gene is TRBD1 (6 bases). V lost 1 base and J 4 bases, leaving 23 bases between the germline ends. Germline values: CDR1 LGHNA, CDR2 YNFKEQ. This CDR3 comprises 20 residues. The CDR3 nucleotides are TGTGCCAGCAGCCAAGCACCCGGGGAGAGGGGGTTTTTCGGGGCCAACGTCCTGACTTTC. It codes for CASSQAPGERGFFGANVLTF.

This clone occurred once. In DNA form, the CDR3 reads TGCGCCAGCAGCTTGGGGACGAGGGTTTGGAATGAGCAGTTCTTC. It encodes CASSLGTRVWNEQFF. The chain couples TRBV5-1 to TRBJ2-1; tentatively, D is TRBD2 (5 bases). V was trimmed by 0 bases and J by 7 bases, leaving 14 bases between them. Per the germline V gene, CDR1 is SGHRS and CDR2 is YFSETQ. This CDR3 region has 15 residues.

The gene calls are TRBV19 and TRBJ1-6; D is ambiguous. The CDR3 spans 12 residues. Per germline, CDR1 LNHDA and CDR2 SQIVND (reference sequence). The V end lost 11 bases, the J end lost 7 bases, and 12 bases lay between the germline ends. CDR3 protein: CASGFPNSPLHF. In DNA, the CDR3 is TGTGCCTCCGGGTTCCCCAATTCACCCCTCCACTTT. Together with reference TRBV19 and TRBJ1-6, the CDR3 gives the full variable domain: DGGITQSPKYLFRKEGQNVTLSCEQNLNHDAMYWYRQDPGQGLRLIYYSQIVNDFQKGDIAEGYSVSREKKESFPLTVTSAQKNPTAFYLCASGFPNSPLHFGNGTRLTVT.

CDR3 in amino acids: CASSLSGRDTIYF. CDR3 sequence (DNA): TGCGCCAGCAGCTTGTCCGGGAGGGACACCATATATTTT. The chain carries TRBV5-1 and TRBJ1-3, with unresolved D. Germline CDR1 and CDR2: SGHRS and YFSETQ. V was trimmed by 1 base and J by 8 bases, leaving 10 bases between them. The CDR3 extends over 13 amino acids.

This clone was found a few times. The genes are TRBV5-1 and TRBJ2-4; 15 positions match TRBD2. This CDR3 contains 19 residues. The germline CDR1 and CDR2 sequences are SGHRS and YFSETQ. J gave up 0 bases and V 3 bases, and 7 bases lay outside the gene matches. CDR3 coding DNA: TGCGCCAGCAGCTCCAATCCGGGACTAGCGGGGGGAGCCAAAAACATTCAGTACTTC. It encodes CASSSNPGLAGGAKNIQYF.